Each of the 8 T cell receptor beta chains below was sequenced from the same sample in a study of T-cell reconstitution after alpha-beta-depleted transplantation in children. The library targeted TCRbeta and was prepared with unique molecular identifiers. TCRdb redid the calling of the PCR reads with MiXCR, one entry per CDR3 protein. Seen here are fewer than 450,000 distinct CDR3 sequences, roughly 17% observed once, and the top ten hold about 41%. The starting material was PBMCs, mostly from graft donor cells, obtained 360 days after TCRalphabeta/CD19-depleted stem cell transplant. These receptors originate from a male patient between 2 and 9 years old who had a stem cell transplant for acute lymphoblastic leukemia, so the T cells may come from the graft donor.

The V call is TRBV7-2, the J call TRBJ2-4; either TRBD1 or TRBD2 may supply D (5 bases each). The CDR3 spans 16 residues. V was pared by 5 bases and J by 0 bases, with 14 bases between. The V gene's germline CDR1 is SGHTA and CDR2 FQGNSA. The CDR3 spells CASSPTLGVAKNIQYF. Here the CDR3 DNA reads TGTGCCAGCAGCCCGACGTTGGGGGTAGCCAAAAACATTCAGTACTTC. The whole variable domain, filled in from reference TRBV7-2 and TRBJ2-4, reads GAGVSQSPSNKVTEKGKDVELRCDPISGHTALYWYRQSLGQGLEFLIYFQGNSAPDKSGLPSDRFSAERTGGSVSTLTIQRTQQEDSAVYLCASSPTLGVAKNIQYFGAGTRLSVL.

V gene TRBV4-2 combines with J gene TRBJ2-7; TRBD2 agrees at 10 bases. Germline CDR1 reads LGHNA; CDR2 reads YNFKEQ. This CDR3 region has 16 residues. Trimming at V came to 1 base and at J to 4 bases, leaving 7 bases not matched to a gene. CDR3 sequence reads: CASSQGIGLAEYEQYF. As DNA, the CDR3 is TGTGCCAGCAGCCAAGGTATCGGACTAGCGGAATACGAGCAGTACTTC.

The CDR3 loop is CASSSTGSNSGANVLTF. CDR3 bases: TGTGCCAGCAGCTCAACAGGGTCCAACTCTGGGGCCAACGTCCTGACTTTC. The genes are TRBV7-9 and TRBJ2-6, with D maybe TRBD1 (6 bases). Germline CDR1 reads SEHNR; CDR2 reads FQNEAQ (reference sequence). This CDR3 region has 17 residues. The V gene lost 4 bases and the J gene lost 0 bases, with 13 bases spanning the gap. The whole variable domain, filled in from reference TRBV7-9 and TRBJ2-6, reads DTGVSQNPRHKITKRGQNVTFRCDPISEHNRLYWYRQTLGQGPEFLTYFQNEAQLEKSRLLSDRFSAERPKGSFSTLEIQRTEQGDSAMYLCASSSTGSNSGANVLTFGAGSRLTVL.

This clonotype was counted ten times or more. The chain employs TRBV12-3 or TRBV12-4 and TRBJ2-2, with D perhaps being TRBD1 or TRBD2 (5 bases each). The CDR3 is made up of 13 amino acids. V was cut by 11 bases and J by 2 bases, with 12 bases left in between. DNA of the CDR3: TGTGCCGGCCGGGACCATAACACCGGGGAGCTGTTTTTT. It encodes CAGRDHNTGELFF.

This clonotype was seen a handful of times. This chain uses TRBV7-8 with TRBJ2-4; TRBD2 is a possible D gene (6 bases). V dropped 5 bases and J dropped 5 bases, with 16 bases sitting between them. CDR1 and CDR2 from the germline V gene are SGHVS and FQNEAQ. The CDR3 sequence is 15 residues long. CDR3 protein: CASSPTGLFQNIQYF. The CDR3 DNA follows: TGTGCCAGCAGCCCAACGGGACTCTTCCAAAACATTCAGTACTTC.

In DNA, the CDR3 is TGCGCCAGCAGCCAAGAATTCGAAGGGTTGGGTCAGCCCCAGCATTTT. Translating it yields CASSQEFEGLGQPQHF. The V and J genes are TRBV4-3 and TRBJ1-5, with unresolved D. Per germline, CDR1 LGHNA and CDR2 YSLEER. Trimming removed 0 bases at V and 6 bases at J, with 15 bases between. The CDR3 extends over 16 amino acids.

The sample holds a few counts of this clonotype. This chain connects TRBV4-3 to TRBJ2-7, with 12 bases matching TRBD2. The CDR3 is made up of 16 amino acids. Per the germline V gene, CDR1 is LGHNA and CDR2 is YSLEER. V lost 0 bases to trimming and J lost 9 bases; unmatched junction nucleotides: 9. Here the CDR3 reads CASSQDKPSGRDPQYF. The CDR3, as DNA: TGCGCCAGCAGCCAAGATAAACCTAGCGGGAGGGACCCGCAGTACTTC.

This clonotype was observed a handful of times. This chain joins TRBV12-3 or TRBV12-4 and TRBJ2-1; 9 bases fit TRBD2. The CDR3 is 17 residues long. The V gene end was trimmed by 4 bases and the J gene end by 5 bases; junction bases not matched to a gene: 12. Here the CDR3 DNA reads TGTGCCAGCAGTTCCCCGGGTTGGGCTAGCGGGGACAATGAGCAGTTCTTC. It translates to CASSSPGWASGDNEQFF.